Listed below are T cell receptor beta chains from one sample, sequenced in a study of blood T cell repertoires in COVID-19. Generated by immunoSEQ multiplex PCR, the TCRdb table keeps only in-frame clones and is missing some. This table holds about 100,000 clones, about 80% found once. The source material was peripheral blood. The receptor set was obtained from a woman between 70 and 85 years old with acute or convalescent COVID-19. CDR3s include the opening cysteine and the closing phenylalanine or tryptophan. Each record gives: V gene, D gene, J gene, clone size, CDR3 length, CDR3 protein, CDR3 DNA. A D gene is named only where the DNA matches it firmly. Size is omitted from some rows. Given values are once, few, many or a class for expanded clones.

V gene: TRBV7-2; D gene: TRBD1; J gene: TRBJ1-2; clone size: NA; CDR3 length: 14; CDR3 protein: CASSLQGGLGGYTF; CDR3 DNA: TGTGCCAGCAGCTTACAAGGGGGCCTTGGCGGCTACACCTTC
V gene: TRBV27; D gene: TRBD2; J gene: TRBJ2-5; clone size: NA; CDR3 length: 16; CDR3 protein: CASSLRWLAGAETQYF; CDR3 DNA: TGTGCCAGCAGCCTTCGGTGGCTAGCGGGGGCAGAGACCCAGTACTTC
V gene: TRBV28; D gene: NA; J gene: TRBJ2-3; clone size: NA; CDR3 length: 11; CDR3 protein: CASSFQGTQYF; CDR3 DNA: TGTGCCAGCAGTTTCCAGGGGACGCAGTATTTT
V gene: TRBV6-5; D gene: TRBD1; J gene: TRBJ1-1; clone size: NA; CDR3 length: 13; CDR3 protein: CASNRGWDTEAFF; CDR3 DNA: TGTGCCAGCAACAGGGGGTGGGACACTGAAGCTTTCTTT
V gene: TRBV2; D gene: TRBD2; J gene: TRBJ2-2; clone size: NA; CDR3 length: 15; CDR3 protein: CASSGSGGAAGELFF; CDR3 DNA: TGTGCCAGCAGTGGTAGCGGGGGGGCTGCCGGGGAGCTGTTTTTT
V gene: TRBV11-2; D gene: NA; J gene: TRBJ2-2; clone size: NA; CDR3 length: 12; CDR3 protein: CASSSPTGELFF; CDR3 DNA: TGTGCCAGCAGCTCTCCCACCGGGGAGCTGTTTTTT
V gene: TRBV5-1; D gene: NA; J gene: TRBJ1-1; clone size: NA; CDR3 length: 15; CDR3 protein: CASSPGEERNTEAFF; CDR3 DNA: TGCGCCAGCAGCCCCGGGGAGGAAAGGAACACTGAAGCTTTCTTT
V gene: TRBV5-8; D gene: TRBD2; J gene: TRBJ2-7; clone size: NA; CDR3 length: 17; CDR3 protein: CASSRTNLAGDSYEQYF; CDR3 DNA: TGTGCCAGCAGCCGTACTAACCTAGCGGGCGACTCCTACGAGCAGTACTTC
V gene: TRBV20-1; D gene: NA; J gene: TRBJ2-5; clone size: NA; CDR3 length: 11; CDR3 protein: CSAIQLETQYF; CDR3 DNA: TGCAGTGCTATACAGCTGGAGACCCAGTACTTC
V gene: TRBV7-7; D gene: NA; J gene: TRBJ2-5; clone size: few; CDR3 length: 16; CDR3 protein: CASSLPAWARQETQYF; CDR3 DNA: TGTGCCAGCAGCTTACCTGCTTGGGCGCGACAAGAGACCCAGTACTTC
V gene: TRBV6-1; D gene: NA; J gene: TRBJ1-1; clone size: NA; CDR3 length: 16; CDR3 protein: CASSEGWGGVNTEAFF; CDR3 DNA: TGTGCCAGCAGTGAAGGATGGGGGGGTGTGAACACTGAAGCTTTCTTT
V gene: TRBV4-3; D gene: TRBD1; J gene: TRBJ1-2; clone size: NA; CDR3 length: 15; CDR3 protein: CASSQVDRGLKGYTF; CDR3 DNA: TGCGCCAGCAGCCAAGTGGACAGGGGGCTGAAAGGCTACACCTTC
V gene: TRBV29-1; D gene: NA; J gene: TRBJ1-2; clone size: NA; CDR3 length: 12; CDR3 protein: CSVLGGEDGYTF; CDR3 DNA: TGCAGCGTGTTAGGGGGGGAGGATGGCTACACCTTC
V gene: TRBV28; D gene: TRBD1; J gene: TRBJ1-2; clone size: NA; CDR3 length: 15; CDR3 protein: CASSPQQGAPHGYTF; CDR3 DNA: TGTGCCAGCAGTCCACAACAGGGGGCGCCTCATGGCTACACCTTC
V gene: TRBV5-1; D gene: TRBD2; J gene: TRBJ2-5; clone size: NA; CDR3 length: 16; CDR3 protein: CASSLIGSGGEETQYF; CDR3 DNA: TGCGCCAGCAGCTTAATAGGTAGCGGGGGGGAAGAGACCCAGTACTTC
V gene: TRBV7-3; D gene: NA; J gene: TRBJ2-3; clone size: NA; CDR3 length: 15; CDR3 protein: CASSLNVQGTDTQYF; CDR3 DNA: TGTGCCAGCAGCTTAAACGTGCAGGGCACAGATACGCAGTATTTT
V gene: TRBV10-2; D gene: TRBD1; J gene: TRBJ1-2; clone size: once; CDR3 length: 15; CDR3 protein: CASSDSKGAGDGYTF; CDR3 DNA: TGCGCCAGCAGTGATAGTAAGGGGGCCGGGGATGGCTACACCTTC
V gene: TRBV18; D gene: NA; J gene: TRBJ1-5; clone size: NA; CDR3 length: 16; CDR3 protein: CASSPAGANSNQPQHF; CDR3 DNA: TGTGCCAGCTCACCAGCAGGGGCGAATAGCAATCAGCCCCAGCATTTT
V gene: TRBV9; D gene: TRBD2; J gene: TRBJ2-1; clone size: NA; CDR3 length: 15; CDR3 protein: CASSVGGGAQNEQFF; CDR3 DNA: TGTGCCAGCAGCGTAGGCGGGGGGGCGCAGAATGAGCAGTTCTTC
V gene: TRBV30; D gene: NA; J gene: TRBJ1-2; clone size: NA; CDR3 length: 14; CDR3 protein: CAWSAGAANYGYTF; CDR3 DNA: TGTGCCTGGAGTGCAGGGGCCGCTAACTATGGCTACACCTTC
V gene: TRBV18; D gene: TRBD2; J gene: TRBJ2-3; clone size: NA; CDR3 length: 19; CDR3 protein: CASSPRTSGGPTNTDTQYF; CDR3 DNA: TGTGCCAGCTCACCACGGACTAGCGGGGGACCGACAAACACAGATACGCAGTATTTT
V gene: TRBV5-1; D gene: TRBD1; J gene: TRBJ1-2; clone size: few; CDR3 length: 15; CDR3 protein: CASSSGTGGAYGYTF; CDR3 DNA: TGCGCCAGCAGCTCCGGGACAGGGGGCGCGTATGGCTACACCTTC
V gene: TRBV7-3; D gene: TRBD1; J gene: TRBJ2-3; clone size: NA; CDR3 length: 14; CDR3 protein: CASSARGQEDTQYF; CDR3 DNA: TGTGCCAGCAGCGCCAGGGGACAGGAAGATACGCAGTATTTT
V gene: TRBV6-1; D gene: TRBD1; J gene: TRBJ1-2; clone size: NA; CDR3 length: 13; CDR3 protein: CASRRQGDYGYTF; CDR3 DNA: TGTGCCAGCAGGCGACAGGGGGACTATGGCTACACCTTC
V gene: TRBV5-1; D gene: TRBD2; J gene: TRBJ2-3; clone size: NA; CDR3 length: 15; CDR3 protein: CASKQGLAGPDTQYF; CDR3 DNA: TGCGCCAGCAAACAGGGGCTAGCGGGACCCGATACGCAGTATTTT
V gene: TRBV11-3; D gene: NA; J gene: TRBJ2-1; clone size: NA; CDR3 length: 16; CDR3 protein: CASSLGRQSSYNEQFF; CDR3 DNA: TGTGCCAGCAGCTTAGGGCGGCAGAGCTCCTACAATGAGCAGTTCTTC
V gene: TRBV7-3; D gene: TRBD2; J gene: TRBJ2-2; clone size: NA; CDR3 length: 18; CDR3 protein: CASSLVGGGVPNTGELFF; CDR3 DNA: TGTGCCAGCAGCTTAGTTGGCGGGGGGGTCCCGAACACCGGGGAGCTGTTTTTT
V gene: TRBV11-2; D gene: NA; J gene: TRBJ2-5; clone size: NA; CDR3 length: 14; CDR3 protein: CASRPGWGGETQYF; CDR3 DNA: TGTGCCAGCAGACCAGGTTGGGGCGGAGAGACCCAGTACTTC
V gene: TRBV9; D gene: NA; J gene: TRBJ2-6; clone size: NA; CDR3 length: 15; CDR3 protein: CASSVAISGANVLTF; CDR3 DNA: TGTGCCAGCAGCGTAGCTATCTCTGGGGCCAACGTCCTGACTTTC
V gene: TRBV19; D gene: NA; J gene: TRBJ1-1; clone size: NA; CDR3 length: 14; CDR3 protein: CASRSIQGGTEAFF; CDR3 DNA: TGTGCCAGTAGAAGCATCCAGGGTGGCACTGAAGCTTTCTTT
V gene: TRBV5-1; D gene: NA; J gene: TRBJ1-1; clone size: NA; CDR3 length: 14; CDR3 protein: CASSFSTGNTEAFF; CDR3 DNA: TGCGCCAGCAGCTTCTCCACGGGTAACACTGAAGCTTTCTTT
V gene: TRBV2; D gene: NA; J gene: TRBJ1-2; clone size: few; CDR3 length: 15; CDR3 protein: CASRDRDTLNYGYTF; CDR3 DNA: TGTGCCAGCAGGGACCGGGACACACTTAACTATGGCTACACCTTC
V gene: TRBV3-1/TRBV3-2; D gene: NA; J gene: TRBJ2-3; clone size: few; CDR3 length: 13; CDR3 protein: CASSQDNSDTQYF; CDR3 DNA: TGTGCCAGCAGCCAAGATAATTCAGATACGCAGTATTTT
V gene: TRBV10-3; D gene: NA; J gene: TRBJ2-5; clone size: NA; CDR3 length: 14; CDR3 protein: CAIGSGAREQTQYF; CDR3 DNA: TGTGCCATCGGCAGTGGGGCCCGAGAGCAGACCCAGTACTTC
V gene: TRBV12-3/TRBV12-4; D gene: NA; J gene: TRBJ1-6; clone size: NA; CDR3 length: 12; CDR3 protein: CASSLTGGPLHF; CDR3 DNA: TGTGCCAGCAGTTTAACGGGGGGGCCCCTCCACTTT
V gene: TRBV6-5; D gene: NA; J gene: TRBJ2-5; clone size: NA; CDR3 length: 13; CDR3 protein: CASTGTPGETQYF; CDR3 DNA: TGTGCCAGCACGGGCACCCCGGGGGAGACCCAGTACTTC
V gene: TRBV29-1; D gene: TRBD2; J gene: TRBJ2-3; clone size: once; CDR3 length: 18; CDR3 protein: CSVDGLAGGPSPPDTQYF; CDR3 DNA: TGCAGCGTTGACGGGCTAGCGGGGGGCCCTTCCCCCCCGGATACGCAGTATTTT
V gene: TRBV28; D gene: TRBD1; J gene: TRBJ1-2; clone size: NA; CDR3 length: 17; CDR3 protein: CASSSGQGAYRGYGYTF; CDR3 DNA: TGTGCCAGCAGTTCAGGACAGGGGGCCTATCGGGGCTATGGCTACACCTTC
V gene: TRBV19; D gene: TRBD2; J gene: TRBJ2-3; clone size: NA; CDR3 length: 18; CDR3 protein: CASSPNRGGSSSTDTQYF; CDR3 DNA: TGTGCCAGTAGTCCAAATCGGGGGGGCAGTTCTAGCACAGATACGCAGTATTTT
V gene: TRBV13; D gene: NA; J gene: TRBJ2-6; clone size: NA; CDR3 length: 13; CDR3 protein: CASSLRGANVLTF; CDR3 DNA: TGTGCCAGCAGCCTGCGTGGGGCCAACGTCCTGACTTTC
V gene: TRBV7-8; D gene: NA; J gene: TRBJ2-3; clone size: NA; CDR3 length: 18; CDR3 protein: CASSLMGRGGGITDTQYF; CDR3 DNA: TGTGCCAGCAGCTTAATGGGTCGGGGCGGGGGCATCACAGATACGCAGTATTTT
V gene: TRBV4-1; D gene: TRBD1; J gene: TRBJ1-2; clone size: NA; CDR3 length: 15; CDR3 protein: CASSGPGTVNYGYTF; CDR3 DNA: TGCGCCAGCAGCGGGCCCGGGACAGTAAACTATGGCTACACCTTC
V gene: TRBV7-9; D gene: TRBD2; J gene: TRBJ2-5; clone size: NA; CDR3 length: 15; CDR3 protein: CASSLQRGGRETQYF; CDR3 DNA: TGTGCCAGCAGCTTACAGCGGGGGGGCCGAGAGACCCAGTACTTC
V gene: TRBV19; D gene: TRBD2; J gene: TRBJ2-3; clone size: NA; CDR3 length: 16; CDR3 protein: CASSMLGGGAVDTQYF; CDR3 DNA: TGTGCCAGTAGTATGTTGGGCGGGGGGGCCGTAGATACGCAGTATTTT
V gene: TRBV6-5; D gene: NA; J gene: TRBJ1-2; clone size: once; CDR3 length: 13; CDR3 protein: CASRVSGIYGYTF; CDR3 DNA: TGTGCCAGCAGGGTGTCCGGGATCTATGGCTACACCTTC
V gene: TRBV20-1; D gene: NA; J gene: TRBJ1-5; clone size: few; CDR3 length: 11; CDR3 protein: CSARGLEPQHF; CDR3 DNA: TGCAGTGCTAGGGGGCTGGAGCCCCAGCATTTT
V gene: TRBV29-1; D gene: TRBD1; J gene: TRBJ2-2; clone size: NA; CDR3 length: 14; CDR3 protein: CSVLGTGGTGELFF; CDR3 DNA: TGCAGCGTTCTTGGGACAGGAGGAACCGGGGAGCTGTTTTTT
V gene: TRBV30; D gene: NA; J gene: TRBJ1-1; clone size: NA; CDR3 length: 14; CDR3 protein: CAWSVTAMNTEAFF; CDR3 DNA: TGTGCCTGGAGTGTCACAGCCATGAACACTGAAGCTTTCTTT
V gene: TRBV27; D gene: NA; J gene: TRBJ1-6; clone size: NA; CDR3 length: 18; CDR3 protein: CASSLWGPQDSVNSPLHF; CDR3 DNA: TGTGCCAGCAGTTTATGGGGCCCCCAGGACAGCGTTAATTCACCCCTCCACTTT
V gene: TRBV6-4; D gene: NA; J gene: TRBJ2-3; clone size: NA; CDR3 length: 15; CDR3 protein: CASSGQGGGTDTQYF; CDR3 DNA: TGTGCCAGCAGTGGACAAGGAGGGGGCACAGATACGCAGTATTTT
V gene: TRBV2; D gene: TRBD1; J gene: TRBJ1-6; clone size: NA; CDR3 length: 15; CDR3 protein: CARALPGQGISPLHF; CDR3 DNA: TGTGCCAGAGCTTTACCGGGACAGGGAATTTCACCCCTCCACTTT
V gene: TRBV15; D gene: NA; J gene: TRBJ1-1; clone size: NA; CDR3 length: 14; CDR3 protein: CATSRKIENTEAFF; CDR3 DNA: TGTGCCACCAGCAGGAAAATAGAAAACACTGAAGCTTTCTTT
V gene: TRBV7-2; D gene: NA; J gene: TRBJ1-5; clone size: NA; CDR3 length: 16; CDR3 protein: CASSLALGGSNQPQHF; CDR3 DNA: TGTGCCAGCAGCTTAGCGCTTGGGGGGAGCAATCAGCCCCAGCATTTT